Below, 20 T cell receptor beta chains from the same sample are listed, as sequenced in a study of blood T cell repertoires in COVID-19. Using immunoSEQ multiplex PCR, the repertoire was profiled, and TCRdb retains in-frame clones only, with some absent. The sample lists more than 45,000 clones; more than 85% were seen once. What was sequenced was peripheral blood. All receptors come from a human donor with active COVID-19. The donor label of this sample is uncertain.

The chain couples TRBV7-9 to TRBJ2-1; the D gene is possibly TRBD1 (5 bases). Germline V gene lookup returns CDR1 SEHNR and CDR2 FQNEAQ (reference sequence). This CDR3 comprises 15 residues. The V and J ends lost 2 bases and 2 bases respectively, with 10 bases between them. CDR3 nucleotides: TGTGCCAGCAGCTTAAACAGGCTAACCTACAATGAGCAGTTCTTC. Its protein product is CASSLNRLTYNEQFF.

The chain joins TRBV24-1 to TRBJ1-2; possible D gene TRBD1, 6 bases. Between the trimmed V and J ends, which lost 2 bases and 2 bases, there was a span of 11 bases. The CDR3 totals 15 residues. Germline V gene data show CDR1 as KGHDR and CDR2 as SFDVKD. The CDR3: CATSDYKTGNYGYTF. The CDR3 DNA follows: TGTGCCACCAGTGATTACAAGACAGGAAACTATGGCTACACCTTC.

The genes are TRBV7-2 and TRBJ1-3; D unclear. CDR3 length equals 13 residues. Trimming stripped 2 bases from V and 4 bases from J, with 6 bases between. Germline CDR1 reads SGHTA; CDR2 reads FQGNSA. In DNA, the CDR3 is TGTGCCAGCAGCTTATCTTTGGGAAACACCATATATTTT. It specifies CASSLSLGNTIYF.

The J gene is TRBJ1-2, the V gene TRBV18, with D unclear. V lost 5 bases and J 14 bases, leaving 24 bases between the germline ends. Germline assignment: CDR1 KGHSH and CDR2 LQKENI. This CDR3 region has 14 residues. Written as DNA, the CDR3 is TGTGCCAGCTCAGTCCAACGGGGATCCTTATGGTGGACCTTC. Amino acids: CASSVQRGSLWWTF.

The genes are TRBV4-3 and TRBJ2-7, with 8 bases matching TRBD2. In germline, CDR1 is LGHNA, CDR2 YSLEER. CDR3 length equals 16 residues. The V gene end was trimmed by 0 bases and the J gene end by 2 bases; junction bases not matched to a gene: 6. CDR3 in amino acids: CASSQDLRGLAYEQYF. CDR3 bases: TGCGCCAGCAGCCAAGATCTTAGGGGACTAGCCTACGAGCAGTACTTC.

This clone appeared once. V and J are TRBV6-5 and TRBJ2-7; 8 bases align to TRBD2. The J segment lost 10 bases and the V segment lost 2 bases, leaving 7 bases of the junction unmatched. The CDR3 is 13 amino acids. CDR1 and CDR2 from the germline V gene are MNHEY and SVGAGI. The CDR3 coding sequence is TGTGCCAGCAGTTACGAGGCAGCGGGGGATCAGTACTTC. Translated, it gives CASSYEAAGDQYF.

CDR3 sequence: CASSQEGLRNNEKLFF. CDR3 DNA sequence: TGTGCCAGCAGCCAAGAGGGCCTTCGGAATAATGAAAAACTGTTTTTT. This sequence joins TRBV14 and TRBJ1-4; D is unresolved. Germline V gene lookup returns CDR1 SGHDN and CDR2 FVKESK. This CDR3 has 16 amino acids. Trimming cost V 0 bases and J 4 bases, with 12 bases left between them. The whole variable domain, filled in from reference TRBV14 and TRBJ1-4, reads EAGVTQFPSHSVIEKGQTVTLRCDPISGHDNLYWYRRVMGKEIKFLLHFVKESKQDESGMPNNRFLAERTGGTYSTLKVQPAELEDSGVYFCASSQEGLRNNEKLFFGSGTQLSVL.

The chain links TRBV5-6 to TRBJ1-5; 9 positions match TRBD1. The V gene's germline CDR1 is SGHDT and CDR2 YYEEEE. The CDR3 runs to 14 residues. Losses at the gene ends were 4 bases for V and 9 bases for J; bases not matched to a gene: 8. CDR3 protein: CASSPGQGVMPQHF. The DNA of the CDR3 is TGTGCCAGCAGCCCGGGACAGGGCGTAATGCCCCAGCATTTT. Combining the CDR3 with reference TRBV5-6 and TRBJ1-5 gives the whole variable domain DAGVTQSPTHLIKTRGQQVTLRCSPKSGHDTVSWYQQALGQGPQFIFQYYEEEERQRGNFPDRFSGHQFPNYSSELNVNALLLGDSALYLCASSPGQGVMPQHFGDGTRLSIL.

The chain combines TRBV6-6 with TRBJ1-3; TRBD1 matches at 8 bases. With 6 bases clipped from V and 2 bases from J, the junction kept 3 bases outside the gene matches. Germline CDR1 reads MNHNY; CDR2 reads SVGAGI (reference sequence). This CDR3 comprises 14 residues. CDR3: CASSQTGAGNTIYF. In DNA form, the CDR3 reads TGTGCCAGCAGCCAGACAGGGGCTGGAAACACCATATATTTT.

V gene TRBV9 combines with J gene TRBJ1-2; TRBD1 might be the D (5 bases). CDR3 length: 17 residues. V gave up 3 bases and J gave up 4 bases, with 22 bases separating them. Germline V CDR1 and CDR2: SGDLS, YYNGEE. CDR3 protein: CASSAGPVEYRGYGYTF. For the CDR3, the DNA is TGTGCCAGCAGCGCCGGGCCCGTTGAGTATAGGGGCTATGGCTACACCTTC.

The rearrangement uses TRBV5-4 and TRBJ1-2; D remains ambiguous. The germline CDR1 and CDR2 sequences are SGHNT and YYREEE (reference sequence). Trimming pared 3 bases from V and 8 bases from J, leaving 20 bases between. The CDR3 loop spans 15 amino acids. CDR3 bases: TGTGCCAGCAGCTCATCGAACCCGGGCGGGGAAGGCTACACCTTC. Translated, it gives CASSSSNPGGEGYTF.

The chain uses TRBV6-6 and TRBJ2-1; TRBD2 aligns across 9 bases. With V trimmed by 2 bases and J by 8 bases, 10 bases remained unmatched. The CDR3 totals 16 residues. Germline V gene lookup returns CDR1 MNHNY and CDR2 SVGAGI (reference sequence). CDR3 amino acids: CASSYPPGGGADEQFF. CDR3 nucleotides: TGTGCCAGCAGTTACCCGCCGGGCGGGGGGGCCGATGAGCAGTTCTTC.

The chain has TRBV10-3 and TRBJ2-2, with TRBD1 matching over 10 bases. The germline V gene has CDR1 ENHRY and CDR2 SYGVKD. The CDR3 is 16 residues long. V was clipped by 4 bases and J by 6 bases; unmatched bases: 8. CDR3 coding DNA: TGTGCCATCAGTGCTTCCCCCGGGACAGGGGCCGGGGAGCTGTTTTTT. Its protein is CAISASPGTGAGELFF.

This rearrangement joins TRBV15 to TRBJ2-5, with a weak D call TRBD1 (6 bases). Germline CDR1 is LNHNV and CDR2 is YYDKDF (reference sequence). The CDR3 consists of 15 residues. The V gene lost 1 base and the J gene lost 0 bases, with 9 bases spanning the gap. The CDR3, as DNA: TGTGCCACCAGCAGAGGACAGGCCAACCAAGAGACCCAGTACTTC. Its protein product is CATSRGQANQETQYF.

This clone appeared once. This rearrangement joins TRBV5-1 to TRBJ2-1; TRBD2 aligns across 14 bases. Per germline, CDR1 SGHRS and CDR2 YFSETQ. The CDR3 runs 19 residues. V lost 4 bases, J lost 1 base, and 10 bases stayed unmatched. The CDR3 sequence is CASSPRLAGGLVSYNEQFF. The CDR3 DNA reads as TGCGCCAGCAGCCCCCGACTAGCGGGGGGGCTCGTTTCCTACAATGAGCAGTTCTTC. Full variable domain (missing parts from reference TRBV5-1 and TRBJ2-1): KAGVTQTPRYLIKTRGQQVTLSCSPISGHRSVSWYQQTPGQGLQFLFEYFSETQRNKGNFPGRFSGRQFSNSRSEMNVSTLELGDSALYLCASSPRLAGGLVSYNEQFFGPGTRLTVL.

V and J are TRBV4-3 and TRBJ2-7, with TRBD1 identical over 10 bases. Trimming removed 4 bases from V and 6 bases from J; junction bases left unmatched: 9. The CDR3 covers 15 residues. Germline V gene lookup returns CDR1 LGHNA and CDR2 YSLEER. Here the CDR3 DNA reads TGCGCCAGCAGCCGGGCGACAGGGGGCTATCGCGAGCAGTACTTC. Its translation: CASSRATGGYREQYF.

This clone appeared once. The chain joins TRBV7-2 to TRBJ2-4, with 13 bases lining up with TRBD2. V lost 5 bases to trimming and J lost 7 bases; unmatched junction nucleotides: 8. The CDR3 contains 16 residues. Germline V lookup: CDR1 SGHTA, CDR2 FQGNSA. In nucleotides, the CDR3 is TGTGCCAGCAGCGTTGGACTAGCGGGGGCGCAGAACATTCAGTACTTC. This translates into CASSVGLAGAQNIQYF.

This chain links TRBV6-2 or TRBV6-3 with TRBJ2-5; 12 bases are a match to TRBD2. Germline loops: CDR1 MNHEY, CDR2 SVGEGT. This CDR3 spans 14 amino acids. Trimming at V came to 5 bases and at J to 5 bases, leaving 3 bases not matched to a gene. CDR3 DNA sequence: TGTGCCAGCAGTGTCGGACTAGCGGGGGAGACCCAGTACTTC. Translating it yields CASSVGLAGETQYF.

J is TRBJ2-5 and V is TRBV5-6, with D maybe TRBD1 (5 bases). CDR1 SGHDT and CDR2 YYEEEE come from the germline V gene. The V and J ends lost 0 bases and 1 base respectively, with 7 bases between them. This CDR3 contains 14 residues. In nucleotides, the CDR3 is TGTGCCAGCAGCTTGGGACAGCTCCAAGAGACCCAGTACTTC. Amino acids: CASSLGQLQETQYF.

The gene calls are TRBV5-4 and TRBJ1-2; 10 bases agree with TRBD1. Germline V gene lookup returns CDR1 SGHNT and CDR2 YYREEE (reference sequence). The ends lost 4 bases at V and 9 bases at J; junction bases unmatched: 6. The CDR3 consists of 13 residues. The CDR3 protein is CASSRQGALSYTF. CDR3 DNA sequence: TGTGCCAGCAGCCGACAGGGGGCTCTGAGCTACACCTTC.